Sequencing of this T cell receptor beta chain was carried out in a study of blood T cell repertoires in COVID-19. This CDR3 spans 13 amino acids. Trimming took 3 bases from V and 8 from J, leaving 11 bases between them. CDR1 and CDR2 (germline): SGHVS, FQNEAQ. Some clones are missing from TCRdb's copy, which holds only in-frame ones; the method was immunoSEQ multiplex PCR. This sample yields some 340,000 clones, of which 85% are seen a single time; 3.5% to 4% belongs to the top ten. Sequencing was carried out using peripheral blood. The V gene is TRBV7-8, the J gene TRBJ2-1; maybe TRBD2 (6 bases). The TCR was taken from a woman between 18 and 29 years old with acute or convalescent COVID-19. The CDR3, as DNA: TGTGCCAGCAGCTTGACTAGTCTCGATGAGCAGTTCTTC. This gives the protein CASSLTSLDEQFF.